This is a list of T cell receptor beta chains from one sample in a study of blood T cell repertoires in COVID-19. The table came from immunoSEQ multiplex PCR; TCRdb's copy has only in-frame clones and leaves some out. The repertoire consists of 200,000 to 300,000 clones, with 85% to 90% occurring once and the leading ten covering just over 0.85%. Source material: PBMCs or T cells enriched from blood (not recorded which). The source is a man aged 50-59 years who had been exposed to COVID-19. The CDR3 runs from the conserved cysteine through the conserved F or W. The order of the fields is clone size, J gene, D gene, V gene, CDR3 DNA, CDR3 protein. The D gene is left open where the match is weak. The listing skips clone size in some rows; elsewhere it reads once, few, many or a size class.

NA	TRBJ2-3	TRBD1	TRBV14	TGTGCCAGCAGCCCGGGACAGGGGCACACAGATACGCAGTATTTT	CASSPGQGHTDTQYF
NA	TRBJ2-3	NA	TRBV7-9	TGTGCCAGCAGCTTGAGTCTGCCAGATACGCAGTATTTT	CASSLSLPDTQYF
NA	TRBJ1-1	NA	TRBV19	TGTGCCAGTAGACCAACGACGGGTCGAACTGAAGCTTTCTTT	CASRPTTGRTEAFF
NA	TRBJ1-1	TRBD1	TRBV2	TGTGCCAGCAGTGTGGGACAGGGGAACACTGAAGCTTTCTTT	CASSVGQGNTEAFF
NA	TRBJ1-5	NA	TRBV19	TGTGCCAGTAGACAGGGTAGAATTAATCAGCCCCAGCATTTT	CASRQGRINQPQHF
NA	TRBJ1-1	NA	TRBV14	TGTGCCAGCAGCCAAGTGGGGGGAGACACTGAAGCTTTCTTT	CASSQVGGDTEAFF
NA	TRBJ2-5	TRBD2	TRBV5-1	TGCGCCAGCAGCCAGGGACTAGCACCCCCCGAGACCCAGTACTTC	CASSQGLAPPETQYF
NA	TRBJ2-2	TRBD1	TRBV11-3	TGTGCCAGCAGCTTACGACAGGGGGCCGGGGAGCTGTTTTTT	CASSLRQGAGELFF
NA	TRBJ2-1	NA	TRBV9	TGTGCCAGCAGCTTCACCGGGACTTCGAACTACAATGAGCAGTTCTTC	CASSFTGTSNYNEQFF
NA	TRBJ2-1	TRBD2	TRBV28	TGTGCCAGCAGTAATCCTGGGACTACCCGAAGGTATGAGCAGTTCTTC	CASSNPGTTRRYEQFF
NA	TRBJ1-1	NA	TRBV10-3	TGTGCCTCCCTGGCGGAGGCGGGAACTGAAGCTTTCTTT	CASLAEAGTEAFF
NA	TRBJ1-2	NA	TRBV12-3/TRBV12-4	TGTGCCAGCAGTTCGGTAGATGGCTACACCTTC	CASSSVDGYTF
NA	TRBJ1-4	NA	TRBV10-3	TGTGCCATCAGTGAGGTCAGGGAAAAACTGTTTTTT	CAISEVREKLFF
NA	TRBJ1-5	NA	TRBV18	TGTGCCAGCTCACCACGGGGGCAGGGGACATATAGCAATCAGCCCCAGCATTTT	CASSPRGQGTYSNQPQHF
NA	TRBJ1-2	NA	TRBV19	TGTGCCAGCCGGGCAGGGACTAATTATGGCTACACCTTC	CASRAGTNYGYTF
NA	TRBJ1-6	NA	TRBV19	TGTGCCAGTAGTATAGGACGGGGGGGCCGTTACTATAATTCACCCCTCCACTTT	CASSIGRGGRYYNSPLHF
NA	TRBJ1-6	NA	TRBV25-1	TGTGCCAGCAGCCGGGACAACTATAATTCACCCCTCCACTTT	CASSRDNYNSPLHF
NA	TRBJ2-1	TRBD1	TRBV3-1/TRBV3-2	TGTGCCAGCAGCCCGGGACAGGGGTTCCATGAGCAGTTCTTC	CASSPGQGFHEQFF
NA	TRBJ2-4	NA	TRBV5-1	TGCGCCAGCAGCTTCGGGGAAATAGCCAAAAACATTCAGTACTTC	CASSFGEIAKNIQYF
NA	TRBJ2-2	NA	TRBV6-1	TGTGCCAGCAGTGAAAGACAGGCGAACACCGGGGAGCTGTTTTTT	CASSERQANTGELFF
NA	TRBJ2-1	NA	TRBV12-3/TRBV12-4	TGTGCCAGCAGTTCTATCGATGAGCAGTTCTTC	CASSSIDEQFF
NA	TRBJ1-1	NA	TRBV9	TGTGCCAGCAGCGTTGTGGCAGGTGAAGCTTTCTTT	CASSVVAGEAFF
once	TRBJ2-1	NA	TRBV4-2	TGTGCCAGCAGCCAAGATGCGGTAGCTTATTTCTTC	CASSQDAVAYFF
NA	TRBJ1-1	NA	TRBV28	TGTGCCAGCAGTTTGCAGGGCACTGAAGCTTTCTTT	CASSLQGTEAFF
NA	TRBJ1-5	TRBD1	TRBV28	TGTGCCAGCAGTTCAAACCGGGACAGGTTATCAAATGGCCAGCCCCAGCATTTT	CASSSNRDRLSNGQPQHF
NA	TRBJ1-3	NA	TRBV19	TGTGCCAGTAGCCCCGAGGCAGCTTCGGGAAACACCATATATTTT	CASSPEAASGNTIYF
NA	TRBJ2-1	TRBD2	TRBV2	TGTGCCAGCAGTGAAAGGGGACTAGCGCAGTTCTTC	CASSERGLAQFF
once	TRBJ2-5	NA	TRBV2	TGTGCCAGCAGTCCCATAGCCCCGGAGACCCAGTACTTC	CASSPIAPETQYF
NA	TRBJ2-1	TRBD2	TRBV7-3	TGTGCCAGCAGCCCCCGGACCCTACTAGCGGGAGATTCAGGGGAGCAGTTCTTC	CASSPRTLLAGDSGEQFF
NA	TRBJ1-6	TRBD1	TRBV5-3	TGTGCCAGAAGCTCGCCCGGGACAGGGAATTCACCCCTCCACTTT	CARSSPGTGNSPLHF
NA	TRBJ2-1	TRBD2	TRBV7-3	TGTGCCAGCAGCTTAACTGCGGGAGGGAGGGACAATGAGCAGTTCTTC	CASSLTAGGRDNEQFF
NA	TRBJ1-2	NA	TRBV18	TGTGCCAGCTCACCCATATCGGGGGATGGCTACACCTTC	CASSPISGDGYTF